The 19 T cell receptor beta chains below were found in one sample sequenced in a study of cytomegalovirus exposure and HLA in healthy donors. PCR primers comprised 60 Vbeta and 13 Jbeta primers. Repertoires were generated with immunoSEQ multiplex PCR, while TCRdb's copy carries only in-frame clones and drops some. The sample has about 170,000 clones, roughly 85% seen once. The sequencing input was PBMCs. These receptors came from a boy aged 2-15 years in good health and CMV-seronegative.

This clone has just a few counts. Germline is not matched at one junction end, which may reflect a read error. This chain uses TRBV7-9 with TRBJ2-7; 7 bases line up with TRBD1. The length of the CDR3 is 12 residues. Per the germline V gene, CDR1 is SEHNR and CDR2 is FQNEAQ (reference sequence). CDR3 sequence: CSSSFDRDEQYF. The CDR3 nucleotides read TGTTCCAGCAGCTTCGACAGGGACGAGCAGTACTTC.

The chain carries TRBV9 and TRBJ2-7; a possible D gene is TRBD1 (6 bases). V lost 4 bases to trimming and J lost 1 base, with 12 bases between them. Germline lookup yields CDR1 SGDLS and CDR2 YYNGEE. The CDR3 is 14 amino acids. The CDR3 region has the DNA TGTGCCAGCAGCCCATGGACAGCATCCTACGAGCAGTACTTC. Translating gives CASSPWTASYEQYF.

The count of this clone is one. V and J are TRBV30 and TRBJ1-1; D is unresolved. Germline loops: CDR1 GTSNPN, CDR2 SVGIG (reference sequence). The V and J ends lost 2 bases and 0 bases respectively, with 7 bases between them. The CDR3 extends over 13 amino acids. In DNA, the CDR3 is TGTGCCTGGAGTCCTACCGTGAACACTGAAGCTTTCTTT. It encodes CAWSPTVNTEAFF.

The V and J genes are TRBV19 and TRBJ1-1; 7 bases line up with TRBD1. CDR3 length equals 16 residues. Germline V gene data show CDR1 as LNHDA and CDR2 as SQIVND (reference sequence). V shed 5 bases, J shed 0 bases, and the junction held 9 bases outside the gene matches. The CDR3 region is CASSEPDRAMNTEAFF. The CDR3 DNA sequence: TGTGCCAGTAGTGAACCCGACAGGGCTATGAACACTGAAGCTTTCTTT.

The J gene is TRBJ2-7, the V gene TRBV9; 9 nucleotides match TRBD2. This CDR3 is built from 15 residues. Germline lookup yields CDR1 SGDLS and CDR2 YYNGEE. J lost 0 bases, V lost 4 bases, and 5 bases had no gene match. The DNA for the CDR3 is TGTGCCAGCAGCCCGACTAGCGGTCTCTCCTACGAGCAGTACTTC. It encodes CASSPTSGLSYEQYF.

This clone has only a few counts. The sample has other DNA sequences that encode this CDR3 too. The chain uses TRBV5-1 and TRBJ1-4; 7 bases agree with TRBD1. J lost 4 bases, V lost 0 bases, and 0 bases had no gene match. The CDR3 is 14 residues long. CDR1 and CDR2 (germline): SGHRS, YFSETQ. The CDR3 nucleotides are TGCGCCAGCAGCTTGGGACAGGGTAATGAAAAACTGTTTTTT. Residues: CASSLGQGNEKLFF.

This sequence joins TRBV27 and TRBJ2-2, with a weak D call TRBD2 (6 bases). The CDR3 totals 16 residues. Germline CDR1 is MNHEY and CDR2 is SMNVEV (reference sequence). Between the trimmed V and J ends, which lost 5 bases and 2 bases, there was a span of 15 bases. The CDR3 bases are TGTGCCAGCAGTGGTCCGGGACTGACTAACACCGGGGAGCTGTTTTTT. Residues: CASSGPGLTNTGELFF.

This CDR3 is CASSLMGARLFF. The CDR3 DNA reads as TGTGCCAGCAGCTTAATGGGAGCGCGCTTGTTCTTC. The V and J genes are TRBV11-2 and TRBJ2-1; D might be TRBD2 (5 bases). V lost 2 bases, J lost 15 bases, and 14 bases lay in between. CDR3 length: 12 residues. Germline V gene sequence: CDR1 SGHAT, CDR2 FQNNGV.

This clone has more than one count but fewer than ten. V is TRBV5-6 and J is TRBJ2-1; D is ambiguous. The CDR3 is made up of 13 amino acids. With 0 bases removed from V and 5 bases from J, the gap between germline ends came to 6 bases. CDR1 SGHDT and CDR2 YYEEEE come from the germline V gene. The chain's CDR3 is CASSLDSNNEQFF. CDR3 in DNA: TGTGCCAGCAGCTTGGACTCTAACAATGAGCAGTTCTTC.

CDR3 residues: CASTQNPGQSTDTQYF. CDR3 coding DNA: TGTGCCAGCACCCAGAATCCGGGACAGAGCACAGATACGCAGTATTTT. V and J are TRBV7-9 and TRBJ2-3; TRBD1 agrees at 7 bases. Germline CDR1 SEHNR, CDR2 FQNEAQ (reference sequence). The J segment lost 0 bases and the V segment lost 7 bases, leaving 10 bases of the junction unmatched. The CDR3 loop spans 16 amino acids.

This chain joins TRBV27 and TRBJ1-1, with D perhaps TRBD1 (5 bases). CDR1 is MNHEY, CDR2 SMNVEV, per germline (reference sequence). The CDR3 contains 12 residues. Trimming cost V 8 bases and J 4 bases, with 11 bases left between them. The DNA of the CDR3 is TGTGCCAGCGGTCAGGGTTCCACTGAAGCTTTCTTT. It yields the protein CASGQGSTEAFF.

As for this clone: One end of the junction does not line up with germline, which may come from a read error. This chain links TRBV4-2 with TRBJ2-1; D remains ambiguous. The CDR3 is made up of 17 amino acids. Germline V lookup: CDR1 LGHNA, CDR2 YNFKEQ. CDR3 protein: CASSPLMESPSYDEQFF. In nucleotides, the CDR3 is TGTGCCAGCAGCCCCCTAATGGAGTCGCCCTCCTACGATGAGCAGTTCTTC.

V gene TRBV19 combines with J gene TRBJ1-2, with TRBD1 matching 9 bases. The length of the CDR3 is 14 residues. The V segment lost 3 bases and the J segment 8 bases; nucleotides outside the gene matches: 7. The germline V gene encodes CDR1 LNHDA and CDR2 SQIVND (reference sequence). In DNA, the CDR3 is TGTGCCAGTAGTATCGACAGGGGGTCAAACGGCTACACCTTC. It is translated as CASSIDRGSNGYTF.

The rearrangement uses TRBV18 and TRBJ1-1; D is undetermined. This CDR3 is 13 amino acids long. The V and J ends lost 8 bases and 2 bases respectively, with 12 bases between them. The germline CDR1 and CDR2 sequences are KGHSH and LQKENI. The CDR3 nucleotides read TGTGCCAGCAGACTGGGAGAAAACACTGAAGCTTTCTTT. Amino acid sequence: CASRLGENTEAFF.

A remark on this clone: A read error may produce the germline difference seen at one junction end. The rearrangement links TRBV7-9 to TRBJ2-1, with D perhaps TRBD2 (7 bases). The CDR3 totals 17 residues. Germline CDR1 reads SEHNR; CDR2 reads FQNEAQ (reference sequence). The CDR3 sequence is CSSSDLGGGRSYNEQFF. CDR3 DNA: TGTTCCAGCAGTGATTTAGGGGGGGGGCGCTCCTACAATGAGCAGTTCTTC. The entire variable domain, with the rest obtained from reference TRBV7-9 and TRBJ2-1, is as follows: DTGVSQNPRHKITKRGQNVTFRCDPISEHNRLYWYRQTLGQGPEFLTYFQNEAQLEKSRLLSDRFSAERPKGSFSTLEIQRTEQGDSAMYLCSSSDLGGGRSYNEQFFGPGTRLTVL.

The chain joins TRBV7-9 to TRBJ1-1; 8 positions match TRBD1. CDR1 is SEHNR and CDR2 is FQNEAQ in the germline V gene (reference sequence). After removal of 4 bases from V and 0 bases from J, the junction contained 4 bases not matched to a gene. This CDR3 spans 15 amino acids. CDR3 DNA sequence: TGTGCCAGCAGCTCCCGACAGGGGATGAACACTGAAGCTTTCTTT. It specifies CASSSRQGMNTEAFF.

This sequence joins TRBV6-5 and TRBJ1-1, with TRBD1 as a possible D gene (6 bases). The CDR3 length is 14 residues. In germline, CDR1 is MNHEY, CDR2 SVGAGI. Trimming took off 3 bases at V and 4 bases at J, with 12 bases between the two ends. CDR3 amino acids: CASSYQGGGTEAFF. The CDR3 DNA is TGTGCCAGCAGTTATCAGGGAGGGGGCACTGAAGCTTTCTTT.

The rearrangement uses TRBV15 and TRBJ1-3; D ambiguous. CDR1 is LNHNV, CDR2 YYDKDF, per germline (reference sequence). V shed 1 base and J shed 4 bases, with 8 bases lying between them. This CDR3 comprises 14 residues. In DNA form, the CDR3 reads TGTGCCACCAGCAGAGCAAGGCGGGGAAACACCATATATTTT. Protein: CATSRARRGNTIYF.

The rearrangement joins TRBV5-1 to TRBJ1-2; 9 nucleotides align to TRBD1. The CDR3 spans 15 residues. CDR1 is SGHRS, CDR2 YFSETQ, per germline. Unmatched junction bases numbered 8, after V lost 4 bases and J lost 4 bases. The CDR3 DNA reads as TGCGCCAGCAGCCCCGGGACAGGGAAGGTCTATGGCTACACCTTC. As protein: CASSPGTGKVYGYTF.